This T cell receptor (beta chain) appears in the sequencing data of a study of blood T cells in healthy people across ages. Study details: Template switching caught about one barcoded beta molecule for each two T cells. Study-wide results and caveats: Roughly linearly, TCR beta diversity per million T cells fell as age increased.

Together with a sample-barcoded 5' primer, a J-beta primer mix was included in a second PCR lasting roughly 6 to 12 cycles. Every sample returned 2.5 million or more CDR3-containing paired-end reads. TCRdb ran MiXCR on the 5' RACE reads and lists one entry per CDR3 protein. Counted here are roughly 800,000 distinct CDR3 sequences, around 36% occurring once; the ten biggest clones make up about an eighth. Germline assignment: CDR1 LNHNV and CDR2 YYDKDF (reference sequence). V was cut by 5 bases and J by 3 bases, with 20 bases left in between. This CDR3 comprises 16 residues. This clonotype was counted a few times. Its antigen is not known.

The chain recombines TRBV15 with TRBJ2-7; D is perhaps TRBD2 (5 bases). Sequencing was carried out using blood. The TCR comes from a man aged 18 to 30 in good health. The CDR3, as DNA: TGTGCCACCAGCCCAGAGTGGGGAGCCTCGAACTACGAGCAGTACTTC. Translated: CATSPEWGASNYEQYF.